This T cell receptor beta chain appears in the sequencing data of a study of a mutant IDH1 vaccine in newly diagnosed glioma. Whole-study context: Of the patients given treatment, approximately 62% were male and approximately 38% were female, and a mean age of around 38 years was recorded. Most had both radiotherapy and temozolomide beforehand; others had only one.

Details on this clone: Its antigen is undetermined.

Data came from immunoSEQ multiplex PCR; TCRdb stores just in-frame clones and leaves some out. The data hold 95,000 to 120,000 clones, with 85% to 90% observed a single time. Time point indicated: week 11, during vaccination. All doses held 300 ug of mutant IDH1 20-mer peptide, with topical imiquimod. Specimen: PBMCs, collected from a glioma patient whose treatment included an IDH1 peptide vaccine. The receptor was isolated from a woman between 45 and 65 years old with glioma.

This CDR3 is CASSDGQEAYEQYF. The DNA for the CDR3 is TGCGCCAGCAGTGACGGACAGGAGGCCTACGAGCAGTACTTC. The chain has TRBV10-2 and TRBJ2-7, with 7 bases matching TRBD1. Trimming removed 3 bases from V and 2 bases from J; junction bases left unmatched: 4. Germline V gene lookup returns CDR1 WSHSY and CDR2 SAAADI. The length of the CDR3 is 14 residues.